This T cell receptor (beta chain) came from a study of shared T cell receptors in the human thymus. Trimming took off 6 bases at V and 5 bases at J, with 13 bases between the two ends. This CDR3 spans 14 amino acids. Germline CDR1 MNHNS, CDR2 SASEGT. Generated by immunoSEQ multiplex PCR, the TCRdb table keeps only in-frame clones and is missing some. The table has hundreds of thousands of clones, approximately 80% seen once. The same specimen was also included in a second study, on human thymus T cells. That work states: Corrective cardiac surgery supplied the resected thymus tissue. It looked as if thymic and blood repertoires used V and J genes in a biased way.

The chain combines TRBV6-1 with TRBJ1-4; a weak D match, TRBD1 (6 bases). Sample: thymocytes. The TCR comes from a boy under two years old with a congenital heart defect. The CDR3 region is CASSPDRRNEKLFF. The CDR3 DNA is TGTGCCAGCAGCCCCGACAGGCGGAATGAAAAACTGTTTTTT.